What follows are 20 T cell receptor beta chains derived from one specimen sequenced in a study of shared clonotypes between healthy human individuals. The naive CD8 population came from CD45RO-negative cells selected for CCR7, without terminally differentiated effector memory CD45RA+ cells. Sequenced by immunoSEQ multiplex PCR; TCRdb stores in-frame clones only, minus some. The data hold hundreds of thousands of clones, with around 96% observed a single time. Source material: naive CD8+ T cells sorted from blood. Receptors were obtained from a woman aged 25 to 45 in good health.

The chain is built from TRBV10-3 and TRBJ1-1; D is unclear. This CDR3 has 13 residues. Germline lookup yields CDR1 ENHRY and CDR2 SYGVKD. Trimming pared 3 bases from V and 0 bases from J, leaving 5 bases between. The chain's CDR3 is CAISDGLNTEAFF. The CDR3 bases are TGTGCCATCAGTGACGGATTGAACACTGAAGCTTTCTTT.

The chain recombines TRBV5-1 with TRBJ2-5; 11 positions agree with TRBD1. Trimming at V came to 1 base and at J to 4 bases, leaving 18 bases not matched to a gene. Germline CDR1 and CDR2: SGHRS and YFSETQ. The CDR3 extends over 20 amino acids. The CDR3 region is CASSLIPGQGGISEAETQYF. Here the CDR3 DNA reads TGCGCCAGCAGCTTGATACCGGGACAGGGGGGAATTAGCGAGGCAGAGACCCAGTACTTC.

This chain connects TRBV5-1 to TRBJ2-5; TRBD1 aligns across 11 bases. This CDR3 comprises 15 residues. V shed 5 bases and J 7 bases; nucleotides not matched to a gene: 10. Germline V CDR1 and CDR2: SGHRS, YFSETQ. In nucleotides, the CDR3 is TGCGCCAGCAGAAGGACAGGGGGCGAGCTAGGGACCCAGTACTTC. Its protein product is CASRRTGGELGTQYF.

The rearrangement uses TRBV28 and TRBJ1-1; D uncertain. CDR1 and CDR2 from the germline V gene are MDHEN and SYDVKM. This CDR3 is built from 13 residues. Trimming removed 2 bases from V and 0 bases from J, with 4 bases in between. CDR3 DNA sequence: TGTGCCAGCAGTTTAAACGTGAACACTGAAGCTTTCTTT. Protein sequence: CASSLNVNTEAFF.

V and J are TRBV7-2 and TRBJ1-2, with D hard to call. The CDR3 has 10 residues. The V gene's germline CDR1 is SGHTA and CDR2 FQGNSA. Trimming pared 0 bases from V and 8 bases from J, leaving 1 base between. CDR3: CASSLAGYTF. The DNA of the CDR3 is TGTGCCAGCAGCTTAGCGGGCTACACCTTC. The entire variable domain, with the rest obtained from reference TRBV7-2 and TRBJ1-2, is as follows: GAGVSQSPSNKVTEKGKDVELRCDPISGHTALYWYRQSLGQGLEFLIYFQGNSAPDKSGLPSDRFSAERTGGSVSTLTIQRTQQEDSAVYLCASSLAGYTFGSGTRLTVV.

The chain uses TRBV27 and TRBJ1-5; a possible D gene is TRBD1 (5 bases). Germline CDR1 is MNHEY and CDR2 is SMNVEV (reference sequence). The CDR3 spans 13 residues. Deletions cut 3 bases from V and 5 bases from J, with 8 bases between. CDR3 region: CASSLGEYQPQHF. The CDR3 coding sequence is TGTGCCAGCAGTTTGGGGGAGTATCAGCCCCAGCATTTT.

The chain combines TRBV25-1 with TRBJ2-5; 9 nucleotides align to TRBD1. The J call may be wrong; the DNA end is better matched by TRBJ2-7. The germline V gene encodes CDR1 MGHDK and CDR2 SYGVNS. The CDR3 spans 14 residues. As DNA, the CDR3 is TGTGCCAGCAGTGAAATGGGACAGGGCTACGAGCAGTACTTC. Protein product: CASSEMGQGYEQYF.

The gene calls are TRBV2 and TRBJ2-5; tentatively, D is TRBD1 or TRBD2 (6 bases each). V lost 3 bases and J 4 bases, leaving 12 bases between the germline ends. Germline values: CDR1 SNHLY, CDR2 FYNNEI. CDR3 length: 14 amino acids. The CDR3 DNA follows: TGTGCCAGCAGTGATGGGGGGCGCGGAGAGACCCAGTACTTC. Translation gives CASSDGGRGETQYF.

This chain joins TRBV5-6 and TRBJ2-7; D could derive from TRBD1 or TRBD2 (6 bases each). Trimming took 0 bases from V and 4 from J, leaving 20 bases between them. This CDR3 is 17 amino acids long. CDR1 SGHDT and CDR2 YYEEEE come from the germline V gene. The CDR3 spells CASSLAGQARDKYEQYF. CDR3 nucleotides: TGTGCCAGCAGCTTGGCGGGTCAAGCGCGGGACAAATACGAGCAGTACTTC.

This rearrangement joins TRBV28 to TRBJ2-1, with a possible D match to TRBD1 (6 bases). The CDR3 is 15 residues long. The germline gives CDR1 MDHEN, CDR2 SYDVKM. The V gene lost 2 bases and the J gene lost 2 bases, with 10 bases spanning the gap. The CDR3 reads CASSLIQGPYNEQFF. In DNA form, the CDR3 reads TGTGCCAGCAGTTTAATACAGGGCCCCTACAATGAGCAGTTCTTC.

As regards this clone: Other nucleotide sequences in the sample specify the same CDR3. The chain uses TRBV20-1 and TRBJ1-4; D is uncertain. The CDR3 has 11 amino acids. Germline assignment: CDR1 DFQATT and CDR2 SNEGSKA (reference sequence). Deletions cut 0 bases from V and 7 bases from J, with 3 bases between. The CDR3 region has the DNA TGCAGTGCTAGAGATCTTGAAAAACTGTTTTTT. This translates into CSARDLEKLFF.

This clone is a singleton in its sample. The rearrangement links TRBV28 to TRBJ1-2; D is unclear. With 2 bases removed from V and 4 bases from J, the gap between germline ends came to 11 bases. Germline V CDR1 and CDR2: MDHEN, SYDVKM. CDR3 length equals 14 residues. The CDR3 reads CASSLIKASYGYTF. DNA of the CDR3: TGTGCCAGCAGTTTAATCAAAGCGAGCTATGGCTACACCTTC.

This rearrangement joins TRBV5-4 to TRBJ2-2; possibly TRBD2 for D (6 bases). Trimming removed 4 bases from V and 1 base from J, with 8 bases in between. The V gene's germline CDR1 is SGHNT and CDR2 YYREEE (reference sequence). The CDR3 consists of 14 residues. The CDR3 DNA reads as TGTGCCAGCAGCCGCGGGGAGAACACCGGGGAGCTGTTTTTT. Amino acid sequence: CASSRGENTGELFF. The whole variable domain, filled in from reference TRBV5-4 and TRBJ2-2, reads ETGVTQSPTHLIKTRGQQVTLRCSSQSGHNTVSWYQQALGQGPQFIFQYYREEENGRGNFPPRFSGLQFPNYSSELNVNALELDDSALYLCASSRGENTGELFFGEGSRLTVL.

The V gene is TRBV5-4, the J gene TRBJ2-5; D is perhaps TRBD2 (5 bases). Deletions cut 0 bases from V and 11 bases from J, with 8 bases between. Looked up from germline, CDR1 is SGHNT and CDR2 is YYREEE (reference sequence). CDR3 length: 11 amino acids. As DNA, the CDR3 is TGTGCCAGCAGCTTGGAGGGAGAGCAGTACTTC. Translation gives CASSLEGEQYF.

The genes are TRBV7-9 and TRBJ2-3, with 8 bases lining up with TRBD1. The CDR3 runs 15 residues. CDR1 and CDR2 from the germline V gene are SEHNR and FQNEAQ (reference sequence). After removal of 5 bases from V and 5 bases from J, the junction contained 9 bases not matched to a gene. The CDR3: CASSRPDREIDTQYF. As DNA, the CDR3 is TGTGCCAGCAGCCGCCCGGACAGGGAAATAGATACGCAGTATTTT.

In regard to this clone: In the same sample, other DNA sequences code for this CDR3. This chain links TRBV28 with TRBJ2-7; no reliable D call. CDR3 length equals 12 residues. CDR1 and CDR2 (germline): MDHEN, SYDVKM. The ends were cut back, 1 base at V and 0 bases at J, with 1 base in the middle. CDR3 protein: CASSLSSYEQYF. CDR3 DNA sequence: TGTGCCAGCAGTTTATCCTCCTACGAGCAGTACTTC.

J is TRBJ2-7 and V is TRBV15; 8 bases match TRBD1. Germline V gene lookup returns CDR1 LNHNV and CDR2 YYDKDF (reference sequence). CDR3 length equals 16 residues. V lost 3 bases to trimming and J lost 2 bases; unmatched junction nucleotides: 9. Here the CDR3 reads CATSRLPGQVPYEQYF. For the CDR3, the DNA is TGTGCCACCAGCAGGTTACCGGGACAGGTCCCCTACGAGCAGTACTTC.

The chain links TRBV6-1 to TRBJ1-5; D unresolved. Germline V gene lookup returns CDR1 MNHNS and CDR2 SASEGT. The CDR3 loop spans 15 amino acids. V was clipped by 3 bases and J by 3 bases, with 12 bases between them. CDR3 in DNA: TGTGCCAGCAGTGAGGAGGACGGATACAATCAGCCCCAGCATTTT. Protein product: CASSEEDGYNQPQHF.

About this clone itself: Within the sample, other DNA sequences also encode this same CDR3. The chain links TRBV5-1 to TRBJ2-7; TRBD1 matches at 9 bases. After removal of 2 bases from V and 5 bases from J, the junction contained 2 bases not matched to a gene. Germline V CDR1 and CDR2: SGHRS, YFSETQ. The CDR3 loop spans 13 amino acids. In DNA, the CDR3 is TGCGCCAGCAGCTTAACAGGGGGCAACGAGCAGTACTTC. Its protein product is CASSLTGGNEQYF.

This chain uses TRBV28 with TRBJ2-7; TRBD1 aligns across 8 bases. Per germline, CDR1 MDHEN and CDR2 SYDVKM. This CDR3 region has 14 residues. After removal of 5 bases from V and 3 bases from J, the junction contained 6 bases not matched to a gene. The CDR3 loop is CASSPLGQVYEQYF. CDR3 sequence (DNA): TGTGCCAGCAGTCCGTTGGGACAGGTCTACGAGCAGTACTTC.